The T cell receptor (beta chain) under discussion was sequenced for a study of vaccination and CD4 T cells after COVID-19. Described treatment: approximately 10-day PBMC culture with coronavirus spike peptide pools or control peptides (ViraFEST assay). IL-2 at 10 IU/ml and peptide pools at 9 to 10 ug/ml were added to PBMCs cultured at about 2.2 million per well. CDR3 length: 14 amino acids. V lost 6 bases and J lost 3, with 11 bases in between. Germline CDR1 SGHVS, CDR2 FNYEAQ. This clonotype has just a few counts. Its target is unknown. Study-wide findings and caveats: The median count of SARS-CoV-2-reactive clonotypes rose from around 21 to 38, not significantly.

The Oncomine TCR Beta short-read assay sequenced DNA from cultured CD4+ T cells. TCRdb itself ran the PCR reads through MiXCR, one entry per CDR3 protein. The data hold about 20,000 distinct CDR3 sequences, with roughly 43% observed a single time. This TCR was sampled from a human donor who had recovered from COVID-19. This sample comprised CD4+ T cells from blood, cultured in vitro, obtained after SARS-CoV-2 vaccination. J is TRBJ2-2 and V is TRBV7-6; possibly TRBD2 for D (7 bases). DNA of the CDR3: TGTGCCAGCAGAGGGGGGAGGGACACCGGGGAGCTGTTTTTT. It is translated as CASRGGRDTGELFF.